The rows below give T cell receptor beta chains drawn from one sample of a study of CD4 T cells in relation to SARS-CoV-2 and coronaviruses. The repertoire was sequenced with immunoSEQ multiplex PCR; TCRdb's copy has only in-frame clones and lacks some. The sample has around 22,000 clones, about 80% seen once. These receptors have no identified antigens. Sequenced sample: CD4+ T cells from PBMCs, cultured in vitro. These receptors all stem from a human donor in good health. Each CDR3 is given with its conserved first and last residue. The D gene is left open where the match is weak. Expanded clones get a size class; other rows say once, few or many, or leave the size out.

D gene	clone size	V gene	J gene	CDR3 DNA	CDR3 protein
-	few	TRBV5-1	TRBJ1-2	TGCGCCAGCAGCTTGGATTCGCCCTCCCGAGGAGGCGGCTACACCTTC	CASSLDSPSRGGGYTF
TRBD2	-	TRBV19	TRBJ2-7	TGTGCCAGTAGTACCAGACTAGCGGGAGGGAAAGGGCTCGAGCAGTACTTC	CASSTRLAGGKGLEQYF
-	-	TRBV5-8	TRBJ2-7	TGTGCCAGCAGCTTGGATAACTACCTCGCGGGGAGCTCCTACGAGCAGTACTTC	CASSLDNYLAGSSYEQYF
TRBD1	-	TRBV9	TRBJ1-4	TGTGCCAGCAGCGCCACCCCTGGACAGGGAAATGAAAAACTGTTTTTT	CASSATPGQGNEKLFF
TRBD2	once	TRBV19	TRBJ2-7	TGTGCCAGTAGTGAGCTAGCGGGAGATGAGCAGTACTTC	CASSELAGDEQYF
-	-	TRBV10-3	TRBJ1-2	TGTGCCATCAGTGAGTCTCCCGCAGGGTTTTATGGCTACACCTTC	CAISESPAGFYGYTF
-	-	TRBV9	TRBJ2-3	TGTGCCAGCAGCGTCTCTCGACAGAACACAGATACGCAGTATTTT	CASSVSRQNTDTQYF
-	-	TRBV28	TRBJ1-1	TGTGCCAGCAGTTATAACACTAACACTGAAGCTTTCTTT	CASSYNTNTEAFF
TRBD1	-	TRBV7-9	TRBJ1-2	TGTGCCAGCAGCGGCACAGGGGACGGCGGCTACACCTTC	CASSGTGDGGYTF
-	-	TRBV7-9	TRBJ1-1	TGTGCCAGCAGCTTGGGCAGGGGCGACACTGAAGCTTTCTTT	CASSLGRGDTEAFF
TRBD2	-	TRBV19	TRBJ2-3	TGTGCCAGTTCTGGGCTAGCGGGAGGTCGGGATACGCAGTATTTT	CASSGLAGGRDTQYF
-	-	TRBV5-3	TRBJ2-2	TGTGCCAGAAGCTTGTGGCAGCACACCGGGGAGCTGTTTTTT	CARSLWQHTGELFF
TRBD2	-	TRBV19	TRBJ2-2	TGTGCCAGTAGCCCTTGGGAGACTAGCGGCACCGGGGAGCTGTTTTTT	CASSPWETSGTGELFF
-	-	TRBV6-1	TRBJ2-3	TGTGCCAGCAGTGAACTGAGTCCGGGTAGAGATACGCAGTATTTT	CASSELSPGRDTQYF
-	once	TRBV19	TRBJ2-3	TGTGCCAGTAGGACCCCCGGAGGTGCGGATACGCAGTATTTT	CASRTPGGADTQYF
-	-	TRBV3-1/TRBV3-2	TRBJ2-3	TGTGCCAGCAGCCAAGATAGCGTCAGATCGGGCACAGATACGCAGTATTTT	CASSQDSVRSGTDTQYF
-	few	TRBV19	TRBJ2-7	TGTGCCAGTAGTACTCGCAGGGCAGTAGCCTACGAGCAGTACTTC	CASSTRRAVAYEQYF
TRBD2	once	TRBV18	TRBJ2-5	TGTGCCAGCTCACTGGTTGGACTAGCGGGAGAGACCCAGTACTTC	CASSLVGLAGETQYF
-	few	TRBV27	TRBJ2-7	TGTGCCAGCAGGGAGGTGGGGGATTACGAGCAGTACTTC	CASREVGDYEQYF
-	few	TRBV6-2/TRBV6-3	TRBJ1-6	TGTGCCAGCAGTTACTCTGATTCACCCCTCCACTTT	CASSYSDSPLHF
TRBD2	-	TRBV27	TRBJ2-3	TGTGCCAGCAGTTTCCCCCCACCTAGCGGGAGGCCCATACTGCATTTT	CASSFPPPSGRPILHF
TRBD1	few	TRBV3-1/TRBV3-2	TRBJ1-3	TGTGCCAGCAGCCCATACCCTCCGGGACAGGCAACAGCGTCTGGAAACACCATATATTTT	CASSPYPPGQATASGNTIYF
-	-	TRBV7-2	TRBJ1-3	TGTGCCAGCAGCACAGGGACTGGAAACACCATATATTTT	CASSTGTGNTIYF
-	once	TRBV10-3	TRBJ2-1	TGTGCCATCAGTGAGGCGCTGAGCTCCTACAATGAGCAGTTCTTC	CAISEALSSYNEQFF
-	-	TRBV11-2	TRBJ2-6	TGTGCCAGCAGCCTACAACCCGGAGGGAGCTCTGGGGCCAACGTCCTGACTTTC	CASSLQPGGSSGANVLTF
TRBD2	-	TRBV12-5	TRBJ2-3	TGTGCTAGTGGGAAACCGGGACTAGTGACACTCACAGATACGCAGTATTTT	CASGKPGLVTLTDTQYF
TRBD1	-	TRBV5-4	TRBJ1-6	TGTGCCAGCAGCTCGACAGGGTTCGATTCACCCCTCCACTTT	CASSSTGFDSPLHF
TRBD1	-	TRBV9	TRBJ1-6	TGTGCCAGCAGCCCTACCGGACAGGGCAATTCACCCCTCCACTTT	CASSPTGQGNSPLHF
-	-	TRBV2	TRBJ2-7	TGTGCCAGCAGACCGACCCCCTACGAGCAGTACTTC	CASRPTPYEQYF